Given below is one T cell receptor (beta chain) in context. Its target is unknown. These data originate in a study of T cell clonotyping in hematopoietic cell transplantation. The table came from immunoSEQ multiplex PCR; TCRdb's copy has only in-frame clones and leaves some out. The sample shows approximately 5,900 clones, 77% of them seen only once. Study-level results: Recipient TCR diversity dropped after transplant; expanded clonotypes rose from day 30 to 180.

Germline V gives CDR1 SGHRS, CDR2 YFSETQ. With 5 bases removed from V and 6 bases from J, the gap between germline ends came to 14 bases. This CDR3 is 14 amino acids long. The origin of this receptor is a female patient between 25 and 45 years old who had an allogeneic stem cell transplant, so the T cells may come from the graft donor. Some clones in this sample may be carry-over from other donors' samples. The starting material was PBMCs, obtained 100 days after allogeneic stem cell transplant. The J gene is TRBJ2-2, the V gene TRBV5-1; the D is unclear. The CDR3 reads CASRQSLLSGELFF. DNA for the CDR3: TGCGCCAGCAGACAGTCCCTACTATCCGGGGAGCTGTTTTTT.